This is a list of T cell receptor beta chains from one sample in a study of T cells in Graves' hyperthyroidism and ophthalmopathy. TCRdb used MiXCR to reprocess the multiplex PCR reads, holding one entry per CDR3 protein. The sample shows roughly 500,000 distinct CDR3 sequences, around 22% of them seen only once. The sequencing input was blood. The receptors were sampled from a young woman with Graves' ophthalmopathy. Each CDR3 is given with its conserved first and last residue. The D gene is left open where the match is weak. Clone size appears in some rows only: once, few, many, or a class for an expanded clone.

clone_size d_call j_call v_call cdr3_nt cdr3_aa
many TRBD1 TRBJ1-2 TRBV10-3 TGTGCCATCAGTGAGTCGACGACAGGGACATATTCCTATGGCTACACCTTC CAISESTTGTYSYGYTF
many NA TRBJ1-1 TRBV19 TGTGCCAGTAGTAAGAGGGAATCGAACACTGAAGCTTTCTTT CASSKRESNTEAFF
NA NA TRBJ1-2 TRBV27 TGTGCCAGCAGGGGGAGGGCAACCGATGGCTACACCTTC CASRGRATDGYTF
many TRBD1 TRBJ2-7 TRBV6-1 TGTGCCAGCAGGGACAGGTTCTACGAGCAGTACTTC CASRDRFYEQYF
NA NA TRBJ1-3 TRBV3-1 TGTGCCAGCAGCCAAGGGACCGGGGTCACCATATATTTT CASSQGTGVTIYF
NA NA TRBJ1-5 TRBV6-1 TGTGCTAGCAGTGAAGCTCTTGAGCAGGGGAGGCAGCCCCAGCATTTT CASSEALEQGRQPQHF
many NA TRBJ2-7 TRBV6-1 TGTGCCAGCAGTCGGTCTGTTGGAACCTCCTACGAGCAGTACTTC CASSRSVGTSYEQYF
few NA TRBJ1-1 TRBV11-1 TGTGCCAGCAGCAATAGGGCGGGGGCCACAGGGACGGCAACCACTGAAGCTTTCTTT CASSNRAGATGTATTEAFF
many NA TRBJ2-7 TRBV6-5 TGTGCCAGCAGTTACATGGGAGACTACGAGCAGTACTTC CASSYMGDYEQYF
many TRBD2 TRBJ2-7 TRBV11-2 TGTGCCAGCAGCATCCCCTGGGAGGGCGAGCAGTACTTC CASSIPWEGEQYF
many NA TRBJ2-2 TRBV20-1 TGCAGTGCAAACAGGGTTAACACCGGGGAGCTGTTTTTT CSANRVNTGELFF
many NA TRBJ1-2 TRBV2 TGTGCCAGCAGTGAACTAGGGGGTGGCTACACCTTC CASSELGGGYTF
many NA TRBJ1-1 TRBV11-2 TGTGCCAGCAGCTTAGTTCTGTTCGGGGACCCGAACACTGAAGCTTTCTTT CASSLVLFGDPNTEAFF
NA NA TRBJ2-7 TRBV15 TGTGCCACCAGCAGGGGAAAAGGTCTGTCCTACGAGCAGTACTTC CATSRGKGLSYEQYF
NA TRBD1 TRBJ2-5 TRBV12-3/TRBV12-4 TGTGCCAGCAGTTTAGCAGGGACAGGGAACGTGGAGACCCAGTACTTC CASSLAGTGNVETQYF
many TRBD1 TRBJ1-1 TRBV14 TGTGCCAGCGCGGGACAGTTCACTGAAGCTTTCTTT CASAGQFTEAFF
NA NA TRBJ1-5 TRBV6-1 TGTGCCAGCAGTGAAGAAGGATCAGTGGCTTTCCCCGGCAATCAGCCCCAGCATTTT CASSEEGSVAFPGNQPQHF
many NA TRBJ1-2 TRBV28 TGTGCCAGCAGTTTGCCGACAGGCTCGGGTGGCTACACCTTC CASSLPTGSGGYTF
NA TRBD1 TRBJ1-5 TRBV20-1 TGCAGTGCGCCCGGACAGGAGGAGTGGAACAATCAGCCCCAGCATTTT CSAPGQEEWNNQPQHF
many NA TRBJ2-7 TRBV12-3/TRBV12-4 TGTGCCAGCAGTTTTGGTTTGCAGGGGCCCTCCTACGAGCAGTACTTC CASSFGLQGPSYEQYF
NA NA TRBJ1-2 TRBV4-3 TGCGCCAGCAGCCAATACGCCGGGCCTTCTAACTATGGCTACACCTTC CASSQYAGPSNYGYTF
many TRBD1 TRBJ2-7 TRBV19 TGTGCCAGTAGTATAACAGGACAGGCCATACCTACCTACGAGCAGTACTTC CASSITGQAIPTYEQYF
many TRBD1 TRBJ2-2 TRBV28 TGTGCCAGCAGTTTGAGGGGGCTACTCGGGGAGCTGTTTTTT CASSLRGLLGELFF
NA TRBD1 TRBJ2-2 TRBV20-1 TGCAGTGCCGTAGACAGGGGGAAAAACACCGGGGAGCTGTTTTTT CSAVDRGKNTGELFF
many NA TRBJ2-5 TRBV2 TGTGCCAGCAGTGTGCAGTATCAAGAGACCCAGTACTTC CASSVQYQETQYF
many NA TRBJ2-5 TRBV6-2/TRBV6-3 TGTGCCAGCAGGACCCCCGGCCAAGAGACCCAGTACTTC CASRTPGQETQYF